The 7 T cell receptor beta chains given below trace back to one sample, sequenced in a study of blood T cell repertoires in COVID-19. Method: immunoSEQ multiplex PCR; TCRdb's copy keeps in-frame clones and lacks some. The table has around 300,000 clones, around nine tenths seen once; the top ten hold 1%. The sequencing input was peripheral blood. The source is a man in his forties or fifties with active or convalescent COVID-19.

This clone was counted only a few times. The J gene is TRBJ2-7, the V gene TRBV6-1; TRBD1 might be the D (6 bases). The CDR3 runs to 16 residues. Looked up from germline, CDR1 is MNHNS and CDR2 is SASEGT. The V end was cut by 0 bases, the J end by 3 bases, with 15 bases between. DNA for the CDR3: TGTGCCAGCAGTGAAGCGACAGGTTTTGGGAACTACGAGCAGTACTTC. Translated, it gives CASSEATGFGNYEQYF.

The V gene is TRBV29-1, the J gene TRBJ2-3; possibly TRBD1 for D (5 bases). Per germline, CDR1 SQVTM and CDR2 ANQGSEA. This CDR3 comprises 14 residues. Trimming removed 4 bases at V and 1 base at J, with 12 bases between. CDR3 sequence: CSVVRVSGTDTQYF. In DNA, the CDR3 is TGCAGCGTTGTCAGGGTCTCTGGCACAGATACGCAGTATTTT.

This chain joins TRBV10-3 and TRBJ1-5; D is uncertain. From germline, CDR1 is ENHRY and CDR2 SYGVKD. The CDR3 spans 14 residues. Deletions cut 0 bases from V and 5 bases from J, with 8 bases between. CDR3 DNA: TGTGCCATCAGTGAGTCGGCCCGGGATCAGCCCCAGCATTTT. Translation: CAISESARDQPQHF.

The V gene is TRBV28, the J gene TRBJ2-7, with 8 bases matching TRBD1. J lost 7 bases, V lost 5 bases, and 13 bases had no gene match. Germline-derived CDR1 and CDR2 are MDHEN and SYDVKM. This CDR3 region has 15 residues. The CDR3 loop is CASSVPGQALWEQYF. Written as DNA, the CDR3 is TGTGCCAGCAGTGTACCGGGACAGGCCTTATGGGAGCAGTACTTC.

The genes are TRBV2 and TRBJ2-3, with 8 bases identical to TRBD1. CDR3 length: 14 amino acids. V was pared by 4 bases and J by 5 bases, with 5 bases of the junction left unmatched. Germline V gives CDR1 SNHLY, CDR2 FYNNEI. The CDR3 DNA sequence: TGTGCCAGCAGTGCCCAGGGGGCTGTAGATACGCAGTATTTT. It codes for CASSAQGAVDTQYF.

This clone was detected a few times. The chain couples TRBV7-9 to TRBJ1-2; D is perhaps TRBD1 (5 bases). Trimming removed 5 bases at V and 1 base at J, with 20 bases between. Germline V gives CDR1 SEHNR, CDR2 FQNEAQ (reference sequence). This CDR3 spans 17 amino acids. The CDR3 here is CASSRFGPRGFNYGYTF. In nucleotides, the CDR3 is TGTGCCAGCAGCCGCTTTGGACCTAGGGGCTTTAACTATGGCTACACCTTC.

The chain recombines TRBV19 with TRBJ2-3; tentatively, D is TRBD1 (5 bases). With 6 bases removed from V and 6 bases from J, the gap between germline ends came to 10 bases. The CDR3 has 12 amino acids. Germline V lookup: CDR1 LNHDA, CDR2 SQIVND (reference sequence). In nucleotides, the CDR3 is TGTGCCAGTAGGACAGTTGGGGATACGCAGTATTTT. It translates to CASRTVGDTQYF.